What follows describes a single T cell receptor beta chain. Its target is not known. The junction had 10 bases not matched to a gene; V was cut back by 6 bases and J by 5 bases. The CDR3 is made up of 15 amino acids. Germline assignment: CDR1 MNHEY and CDR2 SVGAGI. The source of the sample is a study of siplizumab effects on memory and regulatory T cells. General observations from the study: Apparently more diverse than memory cells, naive T cells also seemed major alloresponse contributors. Siplizumab significantly lowered the alloreactive sequences that could be traced to unstimulated CD4+ memory cells.

The method was immunoSEQ multiplex PCR; TCRdb's version includes in-frame clones alone and lacks a portion of them. Of more than 95,000 clones detected, roughly 91% appear once; the ten largest clones hold 0.32%. The sequenced sample was CD4+ T cells sorted from blood. The TCR originated in a human donor in good health. The rearrangement links TRBV6-5 to TRBJ1-1; 9 nucleotides agree with TRBD1. CDR3 residues: CASRVGTGFMTEAFF. The CDR3 DNA is TGTGCCAGCAGGGTGGGGACAGGGTTTATGACTGAAGCTTTCTTT.